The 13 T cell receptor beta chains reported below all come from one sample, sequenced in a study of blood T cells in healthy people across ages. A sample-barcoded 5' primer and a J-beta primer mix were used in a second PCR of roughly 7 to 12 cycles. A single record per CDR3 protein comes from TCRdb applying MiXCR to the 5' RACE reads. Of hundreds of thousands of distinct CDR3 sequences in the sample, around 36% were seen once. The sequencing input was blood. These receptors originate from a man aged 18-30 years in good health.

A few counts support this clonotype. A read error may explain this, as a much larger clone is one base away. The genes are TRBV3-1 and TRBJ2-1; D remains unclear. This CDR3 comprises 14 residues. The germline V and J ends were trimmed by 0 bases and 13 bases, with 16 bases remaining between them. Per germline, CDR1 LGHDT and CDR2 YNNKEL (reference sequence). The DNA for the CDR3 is TGTGCCAGCAGCCAAGATACCATTTCGGAGACCCAGTTCTTC. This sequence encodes CASSQDTISETQFF.

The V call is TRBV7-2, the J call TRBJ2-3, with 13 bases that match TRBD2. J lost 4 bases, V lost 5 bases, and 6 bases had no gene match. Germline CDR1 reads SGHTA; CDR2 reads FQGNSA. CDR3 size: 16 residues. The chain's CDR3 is CASSPPGLAGADTQYF. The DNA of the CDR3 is TGTGCCAGCAGCCCCCCCGGACTAGCGGGGGCAGATACGCAGTATTTT.

This CDR3 reads CASSVRLAGWEETQYF. The CDR3, as DNA: TGCGCCAGCAGCGTCCGACTAGCGGGGTGGGAGGAGACCCAGTACTTC. The chain carries TRBV4-1 and TRBJ2-5; 11 bases map to TRBD2. CDR1 and CDR2 (germline): MGHRA, YSYEKL. V trimming: 5 bases; J trimming: 5 bases; junction bases outside the gene matches: 10. This CDR3 contains 16 residues.

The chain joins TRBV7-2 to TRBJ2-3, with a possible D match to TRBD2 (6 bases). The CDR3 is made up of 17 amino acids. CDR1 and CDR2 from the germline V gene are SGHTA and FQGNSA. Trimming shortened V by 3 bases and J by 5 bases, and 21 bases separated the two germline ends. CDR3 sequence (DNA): TGTGCCAGCAGCTTCCGCTCTAGCGTTCCGGGGGTAGATACGCAGTATTTT. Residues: CASSFRSSVPGVDTQYF.

The CDR3 DNA reads TGTGCCACCAGCAGACACCAAGAGACCCAGTACTTC. It translates to CATSRHQETQYF. The V and J genes are TRBV15 and TRBJ2-5; D gene ambiguous. The CDR3 runs 12 residues. V shed 2 bases and J shed 0 bases, with 1 base lying between them. Per germline, CDR1 LNHNV and CDR2 YYDKDF (reference sequence).

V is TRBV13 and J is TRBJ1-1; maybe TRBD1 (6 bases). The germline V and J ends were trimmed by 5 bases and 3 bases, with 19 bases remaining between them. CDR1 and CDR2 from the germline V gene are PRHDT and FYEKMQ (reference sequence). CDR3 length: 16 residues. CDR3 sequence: CASSPTEGVEDTEAFF. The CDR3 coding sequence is TGTGCCAGCAGCCCGACAGAGGGGGTTGAGGACACTGAAGCTTTCTTT.

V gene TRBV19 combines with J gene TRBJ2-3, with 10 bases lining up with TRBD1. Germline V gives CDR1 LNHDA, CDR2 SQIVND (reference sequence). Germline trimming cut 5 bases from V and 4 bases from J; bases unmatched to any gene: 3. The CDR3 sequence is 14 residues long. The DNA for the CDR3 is TGTGCCAGTAGTCGGGACAGGGGACCAGATACGCAGTATTTT. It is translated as CASSRDRGPDTQYF.

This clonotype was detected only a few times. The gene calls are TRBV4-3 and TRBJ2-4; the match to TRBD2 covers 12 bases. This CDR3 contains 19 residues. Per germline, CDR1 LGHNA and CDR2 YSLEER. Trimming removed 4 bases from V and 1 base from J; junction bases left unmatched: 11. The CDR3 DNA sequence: TGCGCCAGCAGCCGGGAACTAGCGGGGGGTTTTGTGGCCAAAAACATTCAGTACTTC. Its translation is CASSRELAGGFVAKNIQYF.

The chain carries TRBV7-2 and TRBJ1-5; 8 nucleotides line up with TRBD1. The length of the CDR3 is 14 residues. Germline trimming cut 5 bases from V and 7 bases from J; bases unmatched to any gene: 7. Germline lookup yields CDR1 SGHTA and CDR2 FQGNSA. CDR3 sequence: CASSVDRAEQPQHF. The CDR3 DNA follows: TGTGCCAGCAGCGTGGACAGGGCGGAACAGCCCCAGCATTTT.

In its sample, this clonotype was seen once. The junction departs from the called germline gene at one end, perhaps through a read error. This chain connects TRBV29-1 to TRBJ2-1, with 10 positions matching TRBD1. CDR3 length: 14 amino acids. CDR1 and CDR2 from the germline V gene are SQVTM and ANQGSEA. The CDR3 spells CSAKPGQGSGEQFF. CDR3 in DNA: TGCAGCGCTAAACCGGGACAGGGGTCAGGTGAGCAGTTCTTT.

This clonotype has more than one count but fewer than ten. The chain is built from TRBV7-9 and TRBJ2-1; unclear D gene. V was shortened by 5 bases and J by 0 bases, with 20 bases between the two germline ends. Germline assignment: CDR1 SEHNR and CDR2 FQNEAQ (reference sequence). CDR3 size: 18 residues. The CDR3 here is CASSLISDAFNSYNEQFF. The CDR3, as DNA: TGTGCCAGCAGCCTCATTTCCGACGCTTTTAACTCCTACAATGAGCAGTTCTTC.

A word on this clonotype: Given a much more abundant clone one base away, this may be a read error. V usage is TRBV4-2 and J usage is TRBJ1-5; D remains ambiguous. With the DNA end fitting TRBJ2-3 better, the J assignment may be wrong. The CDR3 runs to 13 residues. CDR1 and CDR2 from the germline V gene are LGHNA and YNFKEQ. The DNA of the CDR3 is TGTGCCAGCAGCCAAAGTTGGGATCAGCCCCAGTATTTT. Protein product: CASSQSWDQPQYF.

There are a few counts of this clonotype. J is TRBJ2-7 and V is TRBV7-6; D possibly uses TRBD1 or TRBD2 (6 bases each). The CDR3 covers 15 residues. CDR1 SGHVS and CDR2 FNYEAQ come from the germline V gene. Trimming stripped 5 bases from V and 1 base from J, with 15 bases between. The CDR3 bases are TGTGCCAGCAGCCGCGCGGGACACAATTCCTACGAGCAGTACTTC. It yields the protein CASSRAGHNSYEQYF. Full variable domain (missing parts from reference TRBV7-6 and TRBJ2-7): GAGVSQSPRYKVTKRGQDVALRCDPISGHVSLYWYRQALGQGPEFLTYFNYEAQQDKSGLPNDRFSAERPEGSISTLTIQRTEQRDSAMYRCASSRAGHNSYEQYFGPGTRLTVT.